This T cell receptor (beta chain) was captured in a study of PD-L1 blockade in urothelial cancer. Study as a whole: Intravenous atezolizumab, 1,200 mg every 3 weeks, was begun by patients in the mid-2010s.

V was pared by 1 base and J by 5 bases, with 2 bases of the junction left unmatched. Germline CDR1 and CDR2: KGHSH and LQKENI. The CDR3 extends over 15 amino acids. The time point is: peripheral blood 6 weeks after treatment start. This table comes from immunoSEQ multiplex PCR, and its TCRdb copy is limited to in-frame clones, with some not included. The repertoire holds roughly 120,000 clones, about 89% seen once, with under 2% in the top ten. Here the sequenced sample was PBMCs, taken around atezolizumab (anti-PD-L1) treatment. This clonotype originated in a man aged 55 to 70 with urothelial cancer. The chain has TRBV18 and TRBJ2-1; the match to TRBD2 covers 10 bases. CDR3 protein: CASSPLLAGNNEQFF. CDR3 coding DNA: TGTGCCAGCTCACCACTACTAGCGGGAAACAATGAGCAGTTCTTC.